One sample yielded the 29 T cell receptor beta chains listed below, sequenced in a study of T cell changes during pregnancy in multiple sclerosis. TCRdb's copy holds only in-frame clones and misses some; the assay was immunoSEQ multiplex PCR. The sample lists around 65,000 clones, about 92% occurring once. This specimen consisted of peripheral blood, obtained in the first trimester of pregnancy. The receptor set was obtained from a female donor in good health, enrolled as a control in a pregnancy study.

CDR3 region: CASSFSYEQYF. In nucleotides, the CDR3 is TGTGCCAGCAGTTTTAGCTACGAGCAGTACTTC. The chain combines TRBV28 with TRBJ2-7; D not certain. The CDR3 loop spans 11 amino acids. V was shortened by 3 bases and J by 3 bases, with 3 bases between the two germline ends. Germline CDR1 reads MDHEN; CDR2 reads SYDVKM.

This chain uses TRBV7-3 with TRBJ2-2; 13 positions match TRBD2. This CDR3 has 16 amino acids. Germline-derived CDR1 and CDR2 are SGHTA and FQGTGA. The trim removed 4 bases at V and 6 bases at J, leaving 5 bases unmatched. The CDR3 DNA is TGTGCCAGCAGCTCCCGGACTAGCGGGAGACCCGGGGAGCTGTTTTTT. Its translation is CASSSRTSGRPGELFF.

This clone was observed a handful of times. The chain joins TRBV5-1 to TRBJ2-2; D is uncertain. This CDR3 is built from 13 residues. Germline V gene sequence: CDR1 SGHRS, CDR2 YFSETQ. The ends were cut back, 7 bases at V and 6 bases at J, with 13 bases in the middle. The CDR3 here is CASCTVPAGELFF. The CDR3, as DNA: TGCGCCAGCTGCACTGTGCCGGCCGGGGAGCTGTTTTTT.

In this sample, this clone turned up once. CDR3 bases: TGTGCCAGCGCCAGTGGCGGGGAGCTGTTTTTT. This codes for CASASGGELFF. The chain couples TRBV6-6 to TRBJ2-2; D call uncertain. This CDR3 has 11 amino acids. Germline values: CDR1 MNHNY, CDR2 SVGAGI (reference sequence). The ends were cut back, 8 bases at V and 7 bases at J, with 8 bases in the middle.

The chain combines TRBV2 with TRBJ2-2, with 8 bases that match TRBD2. Per the germline V gene, CDR1 is SNHLY and CDR2 is FYNNEI. V dropped 5 bases and J dropped 6; count of bases not matched to a gene: 5. The CDR3 consists of 14 residues. The CDR3 coding sequence is TGTGCCAGCAGTTTCGGGGGGGCCGCCGGGGAGCTGTTTTTT. Translating gives CASSFGGAAGELFF.

Only a few counts were recorded for this clone. The rearrangement uses TRBV7-9 and TRBJ1-2, with 7 positions matching TRBD1. The V and J ends lost 6 bases and 8 bases, in that order; junction bases with no gene match: 9. This CDR3 spans 13 amino acids. Germline CDR1 reads SEHNR; CDR2 reads FQNEAQ (reference sequence). The CDR3 spells CASRHDRVLGYTF. The CDR3 coding sequence is TGTGCCAGCAGGCACGACAGGGTCTTAGGCTACACCTTC. The full variable domain, completed using reference TRBV7-9 and TRBJ1-2, is DTGVSQNPRHKITKRGQNVTFRCDPISEHNRLYWYRQTLGQGPEFLTYFQNEAQLEKSRLLSDRFSAERPKGSFSTLEIQRTEQGDSAMYLCASRHDRVLGYTFGSGTRLTVV.

The V and J genes are TRBV7-3 and TRBJ2-3; TRBD2 matches 8 bases. The CDR3 is made up of 16 amino acids. The germline gives CDR1 SGHTA, CDR2 FQGTGA. V lost 1 base to trimming and J lost 6 bases; unmatched junction nucleotides: 9. CDR3 in DNA: TGTGCCAGCAGCTTAATGGCGGGGGGCGCCCGGGATACGCAGTATTTT. Protein product: CASSLMAGGARDTQYF.

The chain recombines TRBV5-1 with TRBJ2-3; 8 nucleotides line up with TRBD2. J was trimmed by 2 bases and V by 0 bases; bases with no gene match: 5. The V gene's germline CDR1 is SGHRS and CDR2 YFSETQ. The CDR3 extends over 16 amino acids. CDR3 nucleotide sequence: TGCGCCAGCAGCTTGGCCAGCGGGAGAACCACAGATACGCAGTATTTT. It encodes CASSLASGRTTDTQYF.

The V gene is TRBV7-2, the J gene TRBJ1-4; a weak D match, TRBD1 (5 bases). The CDR3 totals 13 residues. Germline V gene lookup returns CDR1 SGHTA and CDR2 FQGNSA. With 0 bases removed from V and 7 bases from J, the gap between germline ends came to 6 bases. CDR3 sequence (DNA): TGTGCCAGCAGCTTAGCGCAGGGTGAAAAACTGTTTTTT. Encoded protein: CASSLAQGEKLFF.

The rearrangement joins TRBV5-6 to TRBJ2-3; 9 bases are shared with TRBD1. The CDR3 has 17 residues. V dropped 0 bases and J dropped 5; count of bases not matched to a gene: 10. The V gene's germline CDR1 is SGHDT and CDR2 YYEEEE. Here the CDR3 DNA reads TGTGCCAGCAGCTTGGCAAGAGGGACAGGGTTCATAGATACGCAGTATTTT. Its translation is CASSLARGTGFIDTQYF.

The V gene is TRBV18, the J gene TRBJ2-3; D is perhaps TRBD1 (5 bases). CDR3 length: 15 amino acids. Trimming removed 3 bases at V and 0 bases at J, with 10 bases between. Germline CDR1 reads KGHSH; CDR2 reads LQKENI. The CDR3 loop is CASSPGQSSTDTQYF. The CDR3 DNA is TGTGCCAGCTCACCCGGACAATCTAGCACAGATACGCAGTATTTT.

V is TRBV5-1 and J is TRBJ1-5; the D gene is possibly TRBD1 (5 bases). The CDR3 is 14 residues long. V lost 0 bases and J 6 bases, leaving 10 bases between the germline ends. The V gene's germline CDR1 is SGHRS and CDR2 YFSETQ. Here the CDR3 DNA reads TGCGCCAGCAGCTTGGAGGGGTCCGGTCAGCCCCAGCATTTT. Translating it yields CASSLEGSGQPQHF.

The chain couples TRBV4-1 to TRBJ2-2; 9 positions match TRBD1. The J segment lost 4 bases and the V segment lost 0 bases, leaving 12 bases of the junction unmatched. The CDR3 spans 19 residues. The germline V gene encodes CDR1 MGHRA and CDR2 YSYEKL. As DNA, the CDR3 is TGCGCCAGCAGCCAAGATTGGGGCTACAGGGGGCTTCGCACCGGGGAGCTGTTTTTT. Its translation is CASSQDWGYRGLRTGELFF.

Only one count was recorded for this clone. The chain uses TRBV10-3 and TRBJ2-7; 7 bases align to TRBD1. Germline V gives CDR1 ENHRY, CDR2 SYGVKD. The V segment lost 7 bases and the J segment 5 bases; nucleotides outside the gene matches: 11. The CDR3 extends over 14 amino acids. The DNA of the CDR3 is TGTGCCATCAAAGGACAGGTAGGGACCGACGAGCAGTACTTC. Protein product: CAIKGQVGTDEQYF.

Here the CDR3 reads CASSEVPGNYGYTF. The CDR3 coding sequence is TGTGCCAGCAGTGAAGTCCCCGGGAACTATGGCTACACCTTC. J is TRBJ1-2 and V is TRBV2; no reliable D call. V was clipped by 1 base and J by 2 bases, with 8 bases between them. The CDR3 spans 14 residues. From germline, CDR1 is SNHLY and CDR2 FYNNEI.

This clone appeared once. V gene TRBV28 combines with J gene TRBJ1-1; D unresolved. The CDR3 extends over 16 amino acids. CDR1 is MDHEN and CDR2 is SYDVKM in the germline V gene. Trimming removed 1 base from V and 0 bases from J, with 12 bases in between. The CDR3 nucleotides are TGTGCCAGCAGTTTATTAGGACGGGAGATGAACACTGAAGCTTTCTTT. Its protein product is CASSLLGREMNTEAFF.

The J gene is TRBJ2-2, the V gene TRBV7-2; TRBD2 matches 7 bases. V dropped 5 bases and J dropped 4; count of bases not matched to a gene: 7. Germline V gene sequence: CDR1 SGHTA, CDR2 FQGNSA. This CDR3 comprises 15 residues. This CDR3 is CASSRSGVGTGELFF. The DNA for the CDR3 is TGTGCCAGCAGCCGAAGCGGGGTGGGCACCGGGGAGCTGTTTTTT. Together with reference TRBV7-2 and TRBJ2-2, the CDR3 gives the full variable domain: GAGVSQSPSNKVTEKGKDVELRCDPISGHTALYWYRQSLGQGLEFLIYFQGNSAPDKSGLPSDRFSAERTGGSVSTLTIQRTQQEDSAVYLCASSRSGVGTGELFFGEGSRLTVL.

This clone was seen a single time. The chain joins TRBV7-3 to TRBJ1-2; 9 nucleotides align to TRBD1. Germline lookup yields CDR1 SGHTA and CDR2 FQGTGA. The CDR3 covers 17 residues. V shed 6 bases and J 1 base; nucleotides not matched to a gene: 12. CDR3 coding DNA: TGTGCCAGCAGTTGGGGGGGGACAGGGCCTTTTAACTATGGCTACACCTTC. This encodes CASSWGGTGPFNYGYTF.

The rearrangement joins TRBV5-6 to TRBJ1-4; no definite D call. CDR3 length: 15 residues. V was trimmed by 6 bases and J by 6 bases, leaving 18 bases between them. CDR1 and CDR2 from the germline V gene are SGHDT and YYEEEE. Here the CDR3 reads CASNYLGGEDEKLFF. The DNA of the CDR3 is TGTGCCAGCAACTACTTGGGAGGAGAGGATGAAAAACTGTTTTTT.

The chain couples TRBV18 to TRBJ1-5, with D tentatively TRBD1 (5 bases). CDR1 and CDR2 from the germline V gene are KGHSH and LQKENI. V lost 3 bases and J 4 bases, leaving 16 bases between the germline ends. The CDR3 contains 16 residues. CDR3: CASSPGPGQANQPQHF. CDR3 DNA sequence: TGTGCCAGCTCACCGGGTCCAGGGCAGGCTAATCAGCCCCAGCATTTT.

The rearrangement uses TRBV7-9 and TRBJ1-1; a possible D gene is TRBD1 (6 bases). The CDR3 covers 14 residues. Trimming stripped 2 bases from V and 6 bases from J, with 13 bases between. CDR1 and CDR2 (germline): SEHNR, FQNEAQ (reference sequence). The CDR3 reads CASSLKGGSAEAFF. The CDR3 DNA follows: TGTGCCAGCAGCTTAAAAGGGGGAAGCGCTGAAGCTTTCTTT.

CDR3 nucleotide sequence: TGTGCCAGCAGCTTTAGGACAGCGTCGGATACGCAGTATTTT. Translation gives CASSFRTASDTQYF. This rearrangement joins TRBV7-2 to TRBJ2-3; TRBD1 is a possible D gene (6 bases). There are 14 residues in the CDR3. Germline values: CDR1 SGHTA, CDR2 FQGNSA. V was shortened by 3 bases and J by 6 bases, with 13 bases between the two germline ends.

The rearrangement uses TRBV11-2 and TRBJ2-2, with D hard to call. The CDR3 extends over 14 amino acids. The germline gives CDR1 SGHAT, CDR2 FQNNGV. The V end was cut by 4 bases, the J end by 3 bases, with 9 bases between. The CDR3 here is CASSSGFDTGELFF. The CDR3, as DNA: TGTGCCAGCAGCTCCGGGTTCGACACCGGGGAGCTGTTTTTT. Using reference TRBV11-2 and TRBJ2-2 for the parts outside the CDR3, the full variable domain is EAGVAQSPRYKIIEKRQSVAFWCNPISGHATLYWYQQILGQGPKLLIQFQNNGVVDDSQLPKDRFSAERLKGVDSTLKIQPAKLEDSAVYLCASSSGFDTGELFFGEGSRLTVL.

The V gene is TRBV19, the J gene TRBJ1-5; 10 bases match TRBD1. Germline V CDR1 and CDR2: LNHDA, SQIVND (reference sequence). J gave up 3 bases and V 3 bases, and 5 bases lay outside the gene matches. This CDR3 region has 16 residues. This chain's CDR3 is CASSIRGQGFNQPQHF. Here the CDR3 DNA reads TGTGCCAGTAGTATTAGGGGACAGGGGTTCAATCAGCCCCAGCATTTT.

The chain uses TRBV11-2 and TRBJ2-7; 7 bases line up with TRBD1. CDR1 is SGHAT, CDR2 FQNNGV, per germline. The junction had 8 bases not matched to a gene; V was cut back by 1 base and J by 2 bases. CDR3 length: 16 amino acids. The CDR3 sequence: CASSLVAGGPAYEQYF. CDR3 in DNA: TGTGCCAGCAGCTTAGTGGCAGGGGGTCCAGCCTACGAGCAGTACTTC.

The rearrangement links TRBV7-2 to TRBJ2-5, with 10 bases that match TRBD2. CDR3 length: 15 residues. CDR1 and CDR2 (germline): SGHTA, FQGNSA. Germline trimming cut 3 bases from V and 5 bases from J; bases unmatched to any gene: 6. The CDR3 DNA reads as TGTGCCAGCAGCTTGCTAGCGGGGGCCTTGGAGACCCAGTACTTC. Residues: CASSLLAGALETQYF.

This clone was seen just once. The rearrangement joins TRBV6-6 to TRBJ2-3, with TRBD1 identical over 7 bases. The CDR3 runs 13 residues. Trimming at V came to 5 bases and at J to 6 bases, leaving 5 bases not matched to a gene. Germline V lookup: CDR1 MNHNY, CDR2 SVGAGI (reference sequence). The chain's CDR3 is CASSDRVVDTQYF. As DNA, the CDR3 is TGTGCCAGCAGTGACAGGGTTGTGGATACGCAGTATTTT.

This clone came up once. The genes are TRBV4-2 and TRBJ2-7, with TRBD1 identical over 9 bases. The CDR3 covers 15 residues. Germline CDR1 reads LGHNA; CDR2 reads YNFKEQ. The V and J ends lost 2 bases and 4 bases, in that order; junction bases with no gene match: 6. CDR3 in DNA: TGTGCCAGCAGCCAACCGGGACAGGGAGAATACGAGCAGTACTTC. It is translated as CASSQPGQGEYEQYF.

This CDR3 is CASSAVRNTEAFF. CDR3 in DNA: TGTGCCAGCAGCGCCGTCAGGAACACTGAAGCTTTCTTT. The chain recombines TRBV2 with TRBJ1-1; D is unclear. Germline CDR1 reads SNHLY; CDR2 reads FYNNEI. The CDR3 is 13 residues long. Trimming took 6 bases from V and 1 from J, leaving 9 bases between them.